This TCR beta chain was sequenced in a study of OX40 agonist ivuxolimab in advanced cancers. Note on this clone: What it recognizes is unknown.

In germline, CDR1 is MNHEY, CDR2 SVGAGI. The CDR3 length is 12 residues. The V and J ends lost 6 bases and 2 bases respectively, with 8 bases between them. The repertoire was sequenced with immunoSEQ multiplex PCR; TCRdb's copy has only in-frame clones and lacks some. The repertoire holds approximately 60,000 clones, with 80% to 85% as singletons. Study-level points and caveats: The mean number of expanded clones was higher in CD8+ T cells than in CD4+.

This receptor was obtained from an adult with an advanced solid tumor such as melanoma, head and neck, liver or kidney cancer. This chain joins TRBV6-5 and TRBJ2-7; D call uncertain. The material sequenced was CD4+ or CD8+ T cells sorted from blood, taken in a trial of the OX40 agonist ivuxolimab. The CDR3, as DNA: TGTGCCAGCAGGCACCCCCCCTACGAGCAGTACTTC. It specifies CASRHPPYEQYF.